This note documents a single TCR beta chain sequence. Antigen: not known. This sample was included in a study of cytomegalovirus exposure and HLA in healthy donors. Whole-study findings and limits: The analysis excluded some indistinguishable V segments, including TRBV6-2 and TRBV6-3.

Primers included in the PCR were 60 Vbeta and 13 Jbeta primers. Data came from immunoSEQ multiplex PCR; TCRdb stores just in-frame clones and leaves some out. Found here are under 150,000 clones, almost 85% of them singletons; the top ten hold around 2.5%. Germline CDR1 and CDR2: LGHNA and YNFKEQ. Trimming removed 6 bases at V and 4 bases at J, with 16 bases between. The CDR3 extends over 15 amino acids. Sequenced material: PBMCs. The chain carries TRBV4-2 and TRBJ2-1; maybe TRBD2 (5 bases). This sequence originates from a boy between 2 and 10 years old in good health and CMV-seronegative. The CDR3 region has the DNA TGTGCCAGCAGTTTCGAACGGGAAACGTACAATGAGCAGTTCTTC. This gives the protein CASSFERETYNEQFF.